This entry features one T cell receptor (beta chain) sequence. Its antigen remains unknown. Some clones are missing from TCRdb's copy, which holds only in-frame ones; the method was immunoSEQ multiplex PCR. The sample carries some 10,000 clones, roughly 63% recorded once. Germline assignment: CDR1 LNHDA and CDR2 SQIVND (reference sequence). Trimming stripped 9 bases from V and 7 bases from J, with 18 bases between. The CDR3 has 14 residues. The data belong to a study of CD4+ T cells in melanoma. Study results and limitations: Reportedly, melanoma neoantigen-specific CD4+ T cells showed varied differentiation states. A reported correlation linked neoantigen-specific CD4+ T cells to CD8+, macrophage and B cell function.

The receptor's source is a human donor with melanoma. The chain joins TRBV19 to TRBJ2-2, with D perhaps matching TRBD1 (6 bases). The sample was cells from a culture (not recorded whether cultured in vitro). The CDR3 loop reads CASKQGPGLGELFF. DNA of the CDR3: TGTGCCAGCAAACAGGGCCCCGGACTCGGGGAGCTGTTTTTT.